The entry below describes one TCR beta chain. These data belong to a study of blood T cell repertoires in COVID-19. Study information: The analysed material was cDNA or gDNA that came from T cells, B-cell-depleted T cells, or PBMCs.

Seattle participants joined during active infection and were tracked over time. Original processing methods: Scientists estimated how many nucleated cells there were by amplifying reference gene primers. Assay: immunoSEQ multiplex PCR; the TCRdb copy retains only in-frame clones and omits some. The D gene and trimming were derived from the DNA, and the V and J assignments and clone size from that table. The sample lists 200,000 to 250,000 clones; 65% to 90% were seen once. The germline V and J ends were trimmed by 6 bases and 2 bases, with 11 bases remaining between them. Per the germline V gene, CDR1 is MNHEY and CDR2 is SVGEGT. The CDR3 is 14 amino acids.

The TCR sequence derives from a woman between 70 and 85 years old with COVID-19, enrolled during active disease. The V gene is TRBV6-2 or TRBV6-3, the J gene TRBJ2-1; D is perhaps TRBD2 (6 bases). The sample consisted of peripheral blood. The chain's CDR3 is CASSGSQAYNEQFF. The CDR3 region has the DNA TGTGCCAGCAGCGGGAGTCAAGCCTACAATGAGCAGTTCTTC.